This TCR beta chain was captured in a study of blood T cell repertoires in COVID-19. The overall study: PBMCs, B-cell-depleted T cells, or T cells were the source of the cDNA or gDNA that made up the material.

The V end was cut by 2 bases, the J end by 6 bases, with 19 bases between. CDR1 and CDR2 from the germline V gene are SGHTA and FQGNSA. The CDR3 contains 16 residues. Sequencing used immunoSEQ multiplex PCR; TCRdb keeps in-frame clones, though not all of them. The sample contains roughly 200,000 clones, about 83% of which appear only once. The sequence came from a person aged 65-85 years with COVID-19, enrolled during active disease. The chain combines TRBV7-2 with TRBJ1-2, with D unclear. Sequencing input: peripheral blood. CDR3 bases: TGTGCCAGCAGCTTATTCGGCGGAGGAAGGGCTCATGGCTACACCTTC. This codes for CASSLFGGGRAHGYTF.